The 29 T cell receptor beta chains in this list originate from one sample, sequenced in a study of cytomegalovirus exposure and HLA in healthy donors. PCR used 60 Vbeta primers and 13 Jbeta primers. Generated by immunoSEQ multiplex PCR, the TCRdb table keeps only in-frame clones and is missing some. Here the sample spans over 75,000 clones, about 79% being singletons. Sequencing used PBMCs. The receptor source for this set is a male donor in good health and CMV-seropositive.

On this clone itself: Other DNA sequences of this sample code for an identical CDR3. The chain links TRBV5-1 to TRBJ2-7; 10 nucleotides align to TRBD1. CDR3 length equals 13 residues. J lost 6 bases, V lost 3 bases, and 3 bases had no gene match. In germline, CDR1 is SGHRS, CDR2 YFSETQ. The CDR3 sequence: CASSWDRGGEQYF. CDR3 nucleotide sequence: TGCGCCAGCAGCTGGGACAGGGGAGGCGAGCAGTACTTC. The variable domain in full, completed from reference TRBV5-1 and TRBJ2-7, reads KAGVTQTPRYLIKTRGQQVTLSCSPISGHRSVSWYQQTPGQGLQFLFEYFSETQRNKGNFPGRFSGRQFSNSRSEMNVSTLELGDSALYLCASSWDRGGEQYFGPGTRLTVT.

In DNA, the CDR3 is TGTGCCATCAGTCAAGGGACAGCTGATAATTCACCCCTCCACTTT. It specifies CAISQGTADNSPLHF. The chain uses TRBV10-3 and TRBJ1-6; 7 bases map to TRBD1. The length of the CDR3 is 15 residues. V shed 5 bases, J shed 5 bases, and the junction held 6 bases outside the gene matches. The germline gives CDR1 ENHRY, CDR2 SYGVKD.

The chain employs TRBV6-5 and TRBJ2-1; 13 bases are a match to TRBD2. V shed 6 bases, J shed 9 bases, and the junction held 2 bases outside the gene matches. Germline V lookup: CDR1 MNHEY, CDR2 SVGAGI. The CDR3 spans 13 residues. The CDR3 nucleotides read TGTGCCAGCAGCGGACTAGCGGGGGCTGAGCAGTTCTTC. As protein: CASSGLAGAEQFF.

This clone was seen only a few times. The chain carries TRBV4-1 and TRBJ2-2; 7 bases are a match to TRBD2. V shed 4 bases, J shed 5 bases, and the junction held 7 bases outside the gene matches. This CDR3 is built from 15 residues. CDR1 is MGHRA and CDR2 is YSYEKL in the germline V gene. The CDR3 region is CASSRREGGTGELFF. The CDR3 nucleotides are TGCGCCAGCAGCCGCAGGGAGGGCGGAACCGGGGAGCTGTTTTTT.

The CDR3 reads CASSPRNQGAYEQYF. The DNA for the CDR3 is TGTGCCAGCAGCCCACGGAATCAGGGGGCCTACGAGCAGTACTTC. The rearrangement joins TRBV14 to TRBJ2-7; 7 bases align to TRBD1. Looked up from germline, CDR1 is SGHDN and CDR2 is FVKESK. The junction had 8 bases not matched to a gene; V was cut back by 4 bases and J by 2 bases. This CDR3 region has 15 residues. Supplemented by reference TRBV14 and TRBJ2-7, the full variable domain reads EAGVTQFPSHSVIEKGQTVTLRCDPISGHDNLYWYRRVMGKEIKFLLHFVKESKQDESGMPNNRFLAERTGGTYSTLKVQPAELEDSGVYFCASSPRNQGAYEQYFGPGTRLTVT.

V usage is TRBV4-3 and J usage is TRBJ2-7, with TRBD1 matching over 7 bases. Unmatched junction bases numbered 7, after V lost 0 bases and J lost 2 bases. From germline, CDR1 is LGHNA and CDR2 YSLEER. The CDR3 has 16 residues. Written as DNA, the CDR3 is TGCGCCAGCAGCCAAGATCGGGCAGGGGGAGCCTACGAGCAGTACTTC. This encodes CASSQDRAGGAYEQYF.

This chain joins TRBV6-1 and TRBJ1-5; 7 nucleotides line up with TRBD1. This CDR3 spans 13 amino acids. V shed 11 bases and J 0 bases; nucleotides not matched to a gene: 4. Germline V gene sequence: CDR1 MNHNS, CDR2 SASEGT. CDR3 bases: TGTGCCGGCCAGGGGGATAGCAATCAGCCCCAGCATTTT. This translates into CAGQGDSNQPQHF.

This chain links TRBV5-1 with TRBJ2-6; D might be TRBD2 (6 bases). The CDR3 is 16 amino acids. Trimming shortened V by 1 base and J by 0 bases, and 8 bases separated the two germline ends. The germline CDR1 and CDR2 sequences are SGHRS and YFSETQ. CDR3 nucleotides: TGCGCCAGCAGCTTGAACGGGGGCTCTGGGGCCAACGTCCTGACTTTC. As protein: CASSLNGGSGANVLTF.

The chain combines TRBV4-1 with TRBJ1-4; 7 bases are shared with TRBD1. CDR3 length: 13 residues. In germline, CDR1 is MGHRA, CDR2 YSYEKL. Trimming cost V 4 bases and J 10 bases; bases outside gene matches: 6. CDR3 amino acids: CASSLDRVGKLFF. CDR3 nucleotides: TGCGCCAGCAGCCTAGACAGGGTGGGAAAACTGTTTTTT.

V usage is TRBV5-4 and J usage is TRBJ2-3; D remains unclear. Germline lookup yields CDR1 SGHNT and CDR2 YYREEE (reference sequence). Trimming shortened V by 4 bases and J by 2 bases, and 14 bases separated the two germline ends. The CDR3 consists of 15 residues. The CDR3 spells CASSTPLGTTDTQYF. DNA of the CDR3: TGTGCCAGCAGCACCCCCCTAGGAACCACAGATACGCAGTATTTT.

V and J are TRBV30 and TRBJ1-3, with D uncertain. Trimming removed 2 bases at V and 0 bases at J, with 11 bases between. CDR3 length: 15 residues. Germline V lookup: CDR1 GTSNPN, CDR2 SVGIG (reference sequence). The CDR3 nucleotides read TGTGCCTGGAGTCTAACTCTCCGCTCTGGAAACACCATATATTTT. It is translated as CAWSLTLRSGNTIYF.

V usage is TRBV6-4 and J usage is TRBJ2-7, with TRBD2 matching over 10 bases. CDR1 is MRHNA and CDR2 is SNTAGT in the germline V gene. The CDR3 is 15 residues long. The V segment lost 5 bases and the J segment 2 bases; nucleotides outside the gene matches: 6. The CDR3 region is CASSFGSGGAYEQYF. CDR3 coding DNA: TGTGCCAGCAGTTTTGGGAGCGGGGGGGCCTACGAGCAGTACTTC.

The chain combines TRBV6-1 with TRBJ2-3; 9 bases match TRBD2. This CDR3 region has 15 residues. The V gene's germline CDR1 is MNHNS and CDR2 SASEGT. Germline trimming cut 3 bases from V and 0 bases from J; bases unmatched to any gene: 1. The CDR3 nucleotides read TGTGCCAGCAGTGATAGCGGGGGTAGCACAGATACGCAGTATTTT. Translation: CASSDSGGSTDTQYF.

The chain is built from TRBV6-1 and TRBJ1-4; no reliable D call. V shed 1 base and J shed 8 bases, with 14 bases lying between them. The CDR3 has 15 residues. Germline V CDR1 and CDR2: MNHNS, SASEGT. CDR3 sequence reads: CASSEGWALREKLFF. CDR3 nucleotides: TGTGCCAGCAGTGAAGGTTGGGCCCTGCGCGAAAAACTGTTTTTT.

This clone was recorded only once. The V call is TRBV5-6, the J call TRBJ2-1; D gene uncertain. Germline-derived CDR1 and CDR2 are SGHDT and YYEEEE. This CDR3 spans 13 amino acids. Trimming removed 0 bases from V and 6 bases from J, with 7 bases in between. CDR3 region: CASSLELLNEQFF. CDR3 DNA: TGTGCCAGCAGCTTGGAACTTCTCAATGAGCAGTTCTTC.

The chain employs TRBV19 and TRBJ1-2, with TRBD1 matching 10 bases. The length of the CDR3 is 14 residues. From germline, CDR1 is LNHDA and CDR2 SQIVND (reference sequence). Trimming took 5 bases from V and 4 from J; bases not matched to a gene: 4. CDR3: CASSLDRGIYGYTF. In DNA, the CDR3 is TGTGCCAGTAGTCTGGACAGGGGGATCTATGGCTACACCTTC. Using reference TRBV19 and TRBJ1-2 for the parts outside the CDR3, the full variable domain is DGGITQSPKYLFRKEGQNVTLSCEQNLNHDAMYWYRQDPGQGLRLIYYSQIVNDFQKGDIAEGYSVSREKKESFPLTVTSAQKNPTAFYLCASSLDRGIYGYTFGSGTRLTVV.

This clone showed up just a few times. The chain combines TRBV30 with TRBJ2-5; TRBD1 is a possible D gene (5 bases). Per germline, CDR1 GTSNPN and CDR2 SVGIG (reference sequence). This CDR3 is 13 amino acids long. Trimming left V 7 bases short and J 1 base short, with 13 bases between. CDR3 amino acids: CALAEGVQETQYF. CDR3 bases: TGTGCCTTGGCGGAAGGGGTCCAAGAGACCCAGTACTTC.

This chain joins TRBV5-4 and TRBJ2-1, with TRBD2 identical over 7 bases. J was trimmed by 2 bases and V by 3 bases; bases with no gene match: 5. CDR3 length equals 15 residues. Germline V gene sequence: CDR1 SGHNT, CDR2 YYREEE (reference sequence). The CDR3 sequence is CASSSSGTPYNEQFF. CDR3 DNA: TGTGCCAGCAGCTCGAGCGGGACGCCCTACAATGAGCAGTTCTTC.

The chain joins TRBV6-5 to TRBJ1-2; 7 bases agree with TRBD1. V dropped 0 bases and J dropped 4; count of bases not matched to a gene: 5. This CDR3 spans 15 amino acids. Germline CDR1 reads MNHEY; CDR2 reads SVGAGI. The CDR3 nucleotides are TGTGCCAGCAGTTACTCGGCAGGGGGTGGCTATGGCTACACCTTC. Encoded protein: CASSYSAGGGYGYTF.

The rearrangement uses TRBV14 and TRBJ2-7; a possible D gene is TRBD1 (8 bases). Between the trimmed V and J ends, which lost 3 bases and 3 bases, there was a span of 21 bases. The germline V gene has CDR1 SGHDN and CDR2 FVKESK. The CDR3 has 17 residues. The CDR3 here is CASSQFGQGLSFYEQYF. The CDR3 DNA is TGTGCCAGCAGCCAGTTCGGACAGGGACTATCTTTCTACGAGCAGTACTTC.

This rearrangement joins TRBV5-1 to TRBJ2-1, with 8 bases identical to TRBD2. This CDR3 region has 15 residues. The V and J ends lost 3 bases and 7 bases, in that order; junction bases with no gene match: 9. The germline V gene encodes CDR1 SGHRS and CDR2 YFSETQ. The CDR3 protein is CASSSNGGAMNEQFF. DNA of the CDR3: TGCGCCAGCAGCTCGAACGGGGGGGCCATGAATGAGCAGTTCTTC.

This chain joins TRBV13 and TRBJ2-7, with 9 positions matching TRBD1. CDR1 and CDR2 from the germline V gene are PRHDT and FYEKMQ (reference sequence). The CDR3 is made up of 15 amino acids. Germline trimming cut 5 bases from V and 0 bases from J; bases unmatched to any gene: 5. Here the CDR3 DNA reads TGTGCCAGCAGCAACAGGGGACAGGGCTCCTACGAGCAGTACTTC. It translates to CASSNRGQGSYEQYF.

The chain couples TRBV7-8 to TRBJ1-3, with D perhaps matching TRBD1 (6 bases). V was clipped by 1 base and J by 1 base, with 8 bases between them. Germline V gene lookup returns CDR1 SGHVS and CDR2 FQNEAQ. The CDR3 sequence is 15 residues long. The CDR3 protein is CASSLGTASGNTIYF. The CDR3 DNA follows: TGTGCCAGCAGCTTAGGGACAGCTTCTGGAAACACCATATATTTT.

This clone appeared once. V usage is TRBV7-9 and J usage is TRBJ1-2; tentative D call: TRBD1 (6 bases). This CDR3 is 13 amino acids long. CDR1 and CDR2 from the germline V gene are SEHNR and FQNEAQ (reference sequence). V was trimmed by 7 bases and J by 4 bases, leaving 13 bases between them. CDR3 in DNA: TGTGCCAGCACGTTGGGGGCTGGCTATGGCTACACCTTC. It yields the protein CASTLGAGYGYTF.

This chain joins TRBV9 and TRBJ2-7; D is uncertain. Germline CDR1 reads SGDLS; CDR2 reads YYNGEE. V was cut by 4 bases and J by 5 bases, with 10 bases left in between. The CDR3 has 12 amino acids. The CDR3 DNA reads TGTGCCAGCAGCCCTCCCAGTAACGAGCAGTACTTC. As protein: CASSPPSNEQYF.

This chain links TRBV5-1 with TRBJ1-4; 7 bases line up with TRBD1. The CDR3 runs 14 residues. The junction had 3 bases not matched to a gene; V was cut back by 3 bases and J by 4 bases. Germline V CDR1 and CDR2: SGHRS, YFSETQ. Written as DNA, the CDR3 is TGCGCCAGCAGCTCGGGACAGAGTAATGAAAAACTGTTTTTT. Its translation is CASSSGQSNEKLFF.

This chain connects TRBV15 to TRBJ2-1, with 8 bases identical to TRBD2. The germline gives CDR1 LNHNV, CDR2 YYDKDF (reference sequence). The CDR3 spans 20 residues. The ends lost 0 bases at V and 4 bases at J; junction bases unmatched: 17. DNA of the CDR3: TGTGCCACCAGCAGAGATCGGGTAGCGGGGAAGTTATCTTTTTACAATGAGCAGTTCTTC. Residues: CATSRDRVAGKLSFYNEQFF.

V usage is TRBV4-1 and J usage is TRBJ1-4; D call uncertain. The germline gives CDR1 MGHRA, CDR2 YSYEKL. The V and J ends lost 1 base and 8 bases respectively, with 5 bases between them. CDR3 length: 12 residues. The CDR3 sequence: CASSQGLEKLFF. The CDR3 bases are TGCGCCAGCAGCCAAGGGCTGGAAAAACTGTTTTTT.

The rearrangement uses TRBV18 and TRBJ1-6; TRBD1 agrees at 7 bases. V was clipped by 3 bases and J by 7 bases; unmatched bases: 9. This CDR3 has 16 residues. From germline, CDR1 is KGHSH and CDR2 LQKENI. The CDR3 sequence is CASSPNPGQSNSPLHF. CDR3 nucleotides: TGTGCCAGCTCACCCAATCCGGGACAGTCGAATTCACCCCTCCACTTT.